Below, 10 T cell receptor beta chains from the same sample are listed, as sequenced in a study of CD8 T cells in Susac syndrome. RNA amounts of about 0.5 to 1 ug underwent reverse transcription with random hexamers. MiXCR was run by TCRdb on the immunoSEQ multiplex PCR reads, yielding one entry per CDR3 protein. Of more than 85,000 distinct CDR3 sequences listed, 90% to 95% are singletons. The sequenced sample consisted of CD4+ T cells from PBMCs. These receptors came from a human donor with Susac syndrome.

This chain links TRBV12-3 or TRBV12-4 with TRBJ2-1; 11 bases match TRBD2. Trimming cost V 6 bases and J 3 bases; bases outside gene matches: 10. CDR3 length: 17 amino acids. The CDR3: CASSSSSGTSGYNEQFF. The CDR3 DNA reads TGTGCCAGCAGCTCGTCCTCCGGGACTAGCGGCTACAATGAGCAGTTCTTC.

This chain joins TRBV4-1 and TRBJ1-3; no clear D gene. Between the trimmed V and J ends, which lost 4 bases and 1 base, there was a span of 17 bases. This CDR3 is built from 17 residues. CDR1 and CDR2 (germline): MGHRA, YSYEKL. The DNA of the CDR3 is TGCGCCAGCAGCCCCCTGGACCTAGGTTTTTCTGGAAACACCATATATTTT. As protein: CASSPLDLGFSGNTIYF.

Of note for this clonotype: Germline and junction disagree at one end, which may indicate a read error. The genes are TRBV9 and TRBJ1-2; D may be TRBD1 (5 bases). Germline V lookup: CDR1 SGDLS, CDR2 YYNGEE. The CDR3 spans 12 residues. The CDR3 coding sequence is TGTGCCAGCAGCGTAGGGGGACGAGAGATGATCTTC. Its translation is CASSVGGREMIF.

The V call is TRBV3-1, the J call TRBJ1-1; the match to TRBD1 covers 8 bases. CDR1 LGHDT and CDR2 YNNKEL come from the germline V gene (reference sequence). Germline trimming cut 5 bases from V and 11 bases from J; bases unmatched to any gene: 7. The CDR3 length is 12 residues. The CDR3 DNA reads TGTGCCAGCAGCGTTGACAGGGGACAGGCTTTCTTT. Protein: CASSVDRGQAFF.

Note on this clonotype: Lacking the conserved final phenylalanine or tryptophan, this CDR3 likely reflects a read error. The V and J genes are TRBV27 and TRBJ1-6, with a weak D call TRBD1 (6 bases). V dropped 5 bases and J dropped 6 bases, with 11 bases sitting between them. The V gene's germline CDR1 is MNHEY and CDR2 SMNVEV (reference sequence). The CDR3 spans 14 residues. The CDR3 sequence: CASSRGPLNSPLHL. CDR3 in DNA: TGTGCCAGCAGTCGGGGGCCACTTAATTCACCCCTCCACCTT.

The rearrangement links TRBV6-1 to TRBJ2-5, with 10 bases aligning to TRBD2. CDR1 and CDR2 (germline): MNHNS, SASEGT. This CDR3 contains 16 residues. V lost 3 bases and J lost 5; bases outside the gene matches: 9. The CDR3 region has the DNA TGTGCCAGCAGTGACTTATCCACTAGCGGGAAGGAGACCCAGTACTTC. Its translation is CASSDLSTSGKETQYF.

The CDR3 here is CASSDSPGGTDTQYF. The DNA for the CDR3 is TGTGCCAGCAGTGACTCACCGGGGGGCACAGATACGCAGTATTTT. The chain combines TRBV6-4 with TRBJ2-3; weak D call: TRBD2 (6 bases). V lost 0 bases and J 1 base, leaving 8 bases between the germline ends. The CDR3 totals 15 residues. In germline, CDR1 is MRHNA, CDR2 SNTAGT.

The table lists this clonotype with a count of one. The rearrangement uses TRBV9 and TRBJ1-1; possibly TRBD1 for D (5 bases). V was cut by 4 bases and J by 6 bases, with 13 bases left in between. The CDR3 runs 13 residues. Per the germline V gene, CDR1 is SGDLS and CDR2 is YYNGEE. This CDR3 reads CASSLSPGSEAFF. In DNA form, the CDR3 reads TGTGCCAGCAGCCTTAGCCCAGGGTCTGAAGCTTTCTTT.

The genes are TRBV14 and TRBJ2-5; a possible D gene is TRBD2 (5 bases). V was trimmed by 6 bases and J by 3 bases, leaving 11 bases between them. CDR1 and CDR2 from the germline V gene are SGHDN and FVKESK. CDR3 length: 13 amino acids. In DNA form, the CDR3 reads TGTGCCAGCAGTCGCGGGCTGAAAGAGACCCAGTACTTC. Its protein is CASSRGLKETQYF.

CDR3 nucleotides: TGCGCCAGCAGTGTCGGGACGACAGGGTCACCCCTCCACTTT. This translates into CASSVGTTGSPLHF. The chain has TRBV4-3 and TRBJ1-6; 7 nucleotides line up with TRBD1. Germline V CDR1 and CDR2: LGHNA, YSLEER. The V and J ends lost 6 bases and 10 bases, in that order; junction bases with no gene match: 9. CDR3 size: 14 residues.